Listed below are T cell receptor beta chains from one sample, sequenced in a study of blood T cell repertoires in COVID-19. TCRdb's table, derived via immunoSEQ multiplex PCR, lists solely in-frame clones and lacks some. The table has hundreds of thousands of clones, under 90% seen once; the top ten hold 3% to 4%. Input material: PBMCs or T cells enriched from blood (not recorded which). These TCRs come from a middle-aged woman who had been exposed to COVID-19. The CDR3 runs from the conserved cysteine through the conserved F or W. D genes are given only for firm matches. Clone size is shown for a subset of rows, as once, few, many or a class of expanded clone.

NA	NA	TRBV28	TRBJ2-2	TGTGCCAGCATAGAGAACACCGGGGAGCTGTTTTTT	CASIENTGELFF
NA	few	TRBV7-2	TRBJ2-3	TGTGCCAGCAGCTCGGACTCACGCACAGATACGCAGTATTTT	CASSSDSRTDTQYF
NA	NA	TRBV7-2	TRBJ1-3	TGTGCCAGCAGCTTAGATATTACAGGGTCTGGAAACACCATATATTTT	CASSLDITGSGNTIYF
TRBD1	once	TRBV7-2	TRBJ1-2	TGTGCCAGCAGCTCTACAGGGGGCAGGGGTGGCTACACCTTC	CASSSTGGRGGYTF
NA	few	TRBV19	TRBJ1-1	TGTGCCAGTAGTATTTCAGGGGTTGGGACTGAAGCTTTCTTT	CASSISGVGTEAFF
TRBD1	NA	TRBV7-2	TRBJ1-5	TGTGCCAGCAGCCACCGGGACAGGGGGCAGGAGCCCCAGCATTTT	CASSHRDRGQEPQHF
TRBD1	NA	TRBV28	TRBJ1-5	TGTGCCAGCAGAAATGACAGGGATCAGCCCCAGCATTTT	CASRNDRDQPQHF
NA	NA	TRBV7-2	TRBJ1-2	TGTGCCAGCAGCTATATCGGGAGGAACTATGGCTACACCTTC	CASSYIGRNYGYTF
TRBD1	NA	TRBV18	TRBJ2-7	TGTGCCAGCTCACGCGGACAGGGTAGGGACGAGCAGTACTTC	CASSRGQGRDEQYF
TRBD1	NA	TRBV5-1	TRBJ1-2	TGCGCCAGCAGCAGAGGACAGGGCGAGGCCAACTATGGCTACATCTTC	CASSRGQGEANYGYIF
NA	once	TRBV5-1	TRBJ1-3	TGCGCCAGCAGCTTGGCTGCCGCAGCGAGCTCTGGAAACACCATATATTTT	CASSLAAAASSGNTIYF
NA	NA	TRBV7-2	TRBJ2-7	TGTGCCAGCAGCTTGAACCCTGAAGCGGTGTCCGAGCAGTACTTC	CASSLNPEAVSEQYF
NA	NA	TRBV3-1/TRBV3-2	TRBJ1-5	TGTGCCAGCAGCCCGGGATACTATAGCAATCAGCCCCAGCATTTT	CASSPGYYSNQPQHF
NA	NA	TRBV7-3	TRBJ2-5	TGTGCCAGCAGCCCAGGGTTCAGTAAGGGGGAGACCCAGTACTTC	CASSPGFSKGETQYF
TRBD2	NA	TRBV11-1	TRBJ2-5	TGTGCCAGCAGCTTAAGGCTAGCGGGACAAGAGACCCAGTACTTC	CASSLRLAGQETQYF
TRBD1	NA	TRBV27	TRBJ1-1	TGTGCCAGCAGTTCCCGACAGGGGAACACTGAAGCTTTCTTT	CASSSRQGNTEAFF
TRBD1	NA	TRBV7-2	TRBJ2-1	TGTGCCAGCAGCCTAACCCGGGACAGGGACTACAATGAGCAGTTCTTC	CASSLTRDRDYNEQFF
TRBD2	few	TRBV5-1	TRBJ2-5	TGCGCCAGCAGCCCAGGAGGTAGCGGGGTCCAAGAGACCCAGTACTTC	CASSPGGSGVQETQYF
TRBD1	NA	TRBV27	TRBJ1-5	TGTGCCAGCGGCCACACAGGGGGCGCCCAGCCCCAGCATTTT	CASGHTGGAQPQHF
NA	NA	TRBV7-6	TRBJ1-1	TGTGCCAGCAGCTTAGCACGGGGTCTGAACACTGAAGCTTTCTTT	CASSLARGLNTEAFF
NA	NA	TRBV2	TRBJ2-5	TGTGCCAGCAAATGGGGCGGAGAGGAGACCCAGTACTTC	CASKWGGEETQYF
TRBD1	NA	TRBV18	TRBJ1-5	TGTGCCAGCTCACCACCCGGACAGGGTCACCAGCCCCAGCATTTT	CASSPPGQGHQPQHF
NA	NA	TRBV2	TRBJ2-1	TGTGCCAGCAGTGAGCCCTGGTTAGCGACACACAATGAGCAGTTCTTC	CASSEPWLATHNEQFF
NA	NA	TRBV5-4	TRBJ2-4	TGTGCCAGCAGCTTCCGCCAGGGGTCCTTAGCCAAAAACATTCAGTACTTC	CASSFRQGSLAKNIQYF
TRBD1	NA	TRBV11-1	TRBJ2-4	TGTGCCAGCAGCTGGACAGGGGAAAACATTCAGTACTTC	CASSWTGENIQYF
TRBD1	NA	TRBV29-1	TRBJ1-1	TGCAGCGTTGCCCCGACAGGGAGGACCACTGAAGCTTTCTTT	CSVAPTGRTTEAFF
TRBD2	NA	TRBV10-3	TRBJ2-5	TGTGCCATCAGTGTATCACCGGGGACTAGCGGGGGCCAAGAGACCCAGTACTTC	CAISVSPGTSGGQETQYF
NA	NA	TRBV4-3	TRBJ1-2	TGCGCCAGCAGCCAAGATGGGAGATATGGCTACACCTTC	CASSQDGRYGYTF
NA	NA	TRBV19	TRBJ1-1	TGTGCCAGCCGAAAGAGGAGAGATATGAACACTGAAGCTTTCTTT	CASRKRRDMNTEAFF
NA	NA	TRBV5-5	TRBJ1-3	TGTGCCAGCAGCTTGGATACTTTCTCTGGAAACACCATATATTTT	CASSLDTFSGNTIYF